A single sample gave rise to the 29 T cell receptor beta chains below, sequenced in a study of blood T cell repertoires in COVID-19. The protocol was immunoSEQ multiplex PCR, while the TCRdb copy is restricted to in-frame clones and leaves out a portion. The repertoire holds around 450,000 clones, with about 85% as singletons. Sample: PBMCs or T cells enriched from blood (not recorded which). The receptors derive from a woman aged 18-29 years with acute COVID-19.

The chain is built from TRBV18 and TRBJ2-1; 11 nucleotides match TRBD1. Germline V gives CDR1 KGHSH, CDR2 LQKENI. Losses at the gene ends were 4 bases for V and 6 bases for J; bases not matched to a gene: 2. The length of the CDR3 is 14 residues. The CDR3 reads CASSRGQGGNEQFF. CDR3 sequence (DNA): TGTGCCAGCTCACGGGGACAGGGGGGCAATGAGCAGTTCTTC.

The chain uses TRBV25-1 and TRBJ2-7, with 9 bases identical to TRBD1. The CDR3 is 15 residues long. Germline V gene sequence: CDR1 MGHDK, CDR2 SYGVNS. V gave up 4 bases and J gave up 3 bases; unmatched junction bases: 7. For the CDR3, the DNA is TGTGCCAGCAGTGTGTTTCGGACAGGGGACTACGAGCAGTACTTC. It is translated as CASSVFRTGDYEQYF.

DNA of the CDR3: TGTGCCAGCAGTCCCCTTGGCTGGTACGAGCAGTACTTC. Translation: CASSPLGWYEQYF. This sequence joins TRBV27 and TRBJ2-7; D call uncertain. The CDR3 is made up of 13 amino acids. The V end lost 5 bases, the J end lost 4 bases, and 12 bases lay between the germline ends. The germline CDR1 and CDR2 sequences are MNHEY and SMNVEV (reference sequence).

The chain uses TRBV5-6 and TRBJ1-1, with no clear D. The CDR3 is 15 residues long. Germline V gene sequence: CDR1 SGHDT, CDR2 YYEEEE. The ends were cut back, 1 base at V and 0 bases at J, with 10 bases in the middle. CDR3 sequence: CASSLYSYLNTEAFF. The CDR3 DNA reads as TGTGCCAGCAGCTTGTACAGCTACTTGAACACTGAAGCTTTCTTT.

The chain has TRBV9 and TRBJ2-5, with 9 bases lining up with TRBD2. The V segment lost 0 bases and the J segment 4 bases; nucleotides outside the gene matches: 10. The germline V gene has CDR1 SGDLS and CDR2 YYNGEE. This CDR3 is 17 amino acids long. In DNA form, the CDR3 reads TGTGCCAGCAGCGTAGGTGGTAGCGGGAGAGCGGGAGAGACCCAGTACTTC. This translates into CASSVGGSGRAGETQYF.

The V gene is TRBV2, the J gene TRBJ2-5, with 9 bases that match TRBD1. The trim removed 4 bases at V and 4 bases at J, leaving 10 bases unmatched. Germline V lookup: CDR1 SNHLY, CDR2 FYNNEI. The CDR3 sequence is 16 residues long. CDR3 coding DNA: TGTGCCAGCAGTGGTTCTAGACAGGGGGTTTTAGAGACCCAGTACTTC. Protein sequence: CASSGSRQGVLETQYF.

The V and J genes are TRBV20-1 and TRBJ2-3; D not resolved. This CDR3 is 15 amino acids long. V lost 3 bases to trimming and J lost 2 bases, with 15 bases between them. Germline V gene data show CDR1 as DFQATT and CDR2 as SNEGSKA (reference sequence). The CDR3 sequence is CSASASSISTDTQYF. The DNA for the CDR3 is TGCAGTGCTAGTGCGTCTTCTATTTCCACAGATACGCAGTATTTT.

The chain joins TRBV7-2 to TRBJ1-5; TRBD1 matches 10 bases. CDR1 is SGHTA and CDR2 is FQGNSA in the germline V gene. Trimming cost V 6 bases and J 7 bases; bases outside gene matches: 12. This CDR3 has 16 amino acids. The CDR3 is CASSPTTGQGGQPQHF. In DNA, the CDR3 is TGTGCCAGCAGTCCTACAACCGGACAGGGGGGACAGCCCCAGCATTTT.

The chain carries TRBV27 and TRBJ1-1; TRBD1 matches 8 bases. J lost 3 bases, V lost 0 bases, and 3 bases had no gene match. The length of the CDR3 is 15 residues. Germline V lookup: CDR1 MNHEY, CDR2 SMNVEV (reference sequence). This CDR3 reads CASSLSDREDTEAFF. CDR3 sequence (DNA): TGTGCCAGCAGTTTATCGGACAGGGAGGACACTGAAGCTTTCTTT.

The J gene is TRBJ2-3, the V gene TRBV19; maybe TRBD2 (7 bases). This CDR3 spans 17 amino acids. Germline values: CDR1 LNHDA, CDR2 SQIVND (reference sequence). V lost 3 bases, J lost 0 bases, and 16 bases lay in between. The chain's CDR3 is CASSMDRGALSTDTQYF. The DNA of the CDR3 is TGTGCCAGTAGTATGGACCGGGGGGCCTTAAGCACAGATACGCAGTATTTT.

This clone showed up just once. The chain couples TRBV6-5 to TRBJ2-1, with 9 bases matching TRBD2. Germline V gene sequence: CDR1 MNHEY, CDR2 SVGAGI. With V trimmed by 6 bases and J by 9 bases, 12 bases remained unmatched. The CDR3 sequence is 15 residues long. In DNA form, the CDR3 reads TGTGCCAGCAGCCGGGGGAGTAGCGGGAGTACTGAGCAGTTCTTC. Its protein is CASSRGSSGSTEQFF.

The chain is built from TRBV29-1 and TRBJ2-2, with D possibly being TRBD1 (6 bases). Deletions cut 3 bases from V and 6 bases from J, with 11 bases between. Germline V gives CDR1 SQVTM, CDR2 ANQGSEA. The CDR3 is 13 residues long. CDR3 DNA: TGCAGCGTTGACAGGGGAAGTCCCGGGGAGCTGTTTTTT. Residues: CSVDRGSPGELFF.

This chain uses TRBV5-1 with TRBJ1-2, with TRBD1 as a possible D gene (5 bases). CDR3 size: 15 residues. Between the trimmed V and J ends, which lost 0 bases and 3 bases, there was a span of 12 bases. Germline V gene data show CDR1 as SGHRS and CDR2 as YFSETQ. The CDR3 region is CASSLVGETHYGYTF. In DNA, the CDR3 is TGCGCCAGCAGCTTGGTAGGGGAAACTCACTATGGCTACACCTTC.

This clone was detected only once. Written as DNA, the CDR3 is TGTGCCAGCAGTCAGTACGGAGGCGAGCAGTACTTC. Translation gives CASSQYGGEQYF. This chain connects TRBV7-2 to TRBJ2-7; D is perhaps TRBD2 (5 bases). Per germline, CDR1 SGHTA and CDR2 FQGNSA. Deletions cut 6 bases from V and 6 bases from J, with 12 bases between. This CDR3 spans 12 amino acids.

The gene calls are TRBV9 and TRBJ2-7; 11 nucleotides agree with TRBD2. V trimming: 4 bases; J trimming: 2 bases; junction bases outside the gene matches: 5. This CDR3 region has 15 residues. Looked up from germline, CDR1 is SGDLS and CDR2 is YYNGEE. The CDR3, as DNA: TGTGCCAGCAGCATCGGGACTAGCGGACCCTACGAGCAGTACTTC. Its protein is CASSIGTSGPYEQYF.

The rearrangement uses TRBV5-1 and TRBJ1-1; D is ambiguous. Germline V CDR1 and CDR2: SGHRS, YFSETQ. V lost 1 base to trimming and J lost 8 bases, with 9 bases between them. CDR3 length: 12 residues. The CDR3 reads CASSLSSQEAFF. In nucleotides, the CDR3 is TGCGCCAGCAGCTTGTCATCCCAGGAAGCTTTCTTT.

The chain employs TRBV5-3 and TRBJ1-2, with TRBD1 matching 9 bases. TRBV5-3 is sorted into the ORF group, with uncertain function. CDR3 size: 16 residues. V shed 0 bases, J shed 4 bases, and the junction held 7 bases outside the gene matches. In DNA, the CDR3 is TGTGCCAGAAGCTTGGGGGGACAGGGCTTGGCCTATGGCTACACCTTC. Protein product: CARSLGGQGLAYGYTF.

V is TRBV13 and J is TRBJ2-7; 9 bases are shared with TRBD2. The germline CDR1 and CDR2 sequences are PRHDT and FYEKMQ (reference sequence). This CDR3 has 14 amino acids. V was pared by 1 base and J by 5 bases, with 3 bases of the junction left unmatched. CDR3 sequence (DNA): TGTGCCAGCAGCTTAGCTAGCGGGAAGGACGAGCAGTACTTC. Residues: CASSLASGKDEQYF.

The chain carries TRBV28 and TRBJ2-7; perhaps TRBD2 as D (6 bases). The germline gives CDR1 MDHEN, CDR2 SYDVKM. This CDR3 spans 17 amino acids. V was cut by 3 bases and J by 2 bases, with 20 bases left in between. CDR3 in DNA: TGTGCCAGCAGTTTGGACCAGCCGGAGGGGAGGACCTACGAGCAGTACTTC. It codes for CASSLDQPEGRTYEQYF.

This chain connects TRBV3-1 (or the pseudogene TRBV3-2) to TRBJ2-4, with 10 bases aligning to TRBD1. CDR3 length: 15 amino acids. Unmatched junction bases numbered 8, after V lost 2 bases and J lost 10 bases. Germline loops: CDR1 LGHDT, CDR2 YNNKEL (reference sequence). The CDR3 loop is CASSQLRQGAGIQYF. In DNA, the CDR3 is TGTGCCAGCAGCCAATTACGACAGGGGGCAGGAATTCAGTACTTC.

The rearrangement joins TRBV7-9 to TRBJ2-1; 7 positions match TRBD2. This CDR3 has 14 residues. Germline V gene lookup returns CDR1 SEHNR and CDR2 FQNEAQ (reference sequence). Trimming took 1 base from V and 15 from J; bases not matched to a gene: 12. This CDR3 reads CASSLGRGSLQVFF. CDR3 DNA sequence: TGTGCCAGCAGCTTAGGGCGGGGGTCCCTTCAGGTGTTCTTC.

This chain connects TRBV5-1 to TRBJ1-4; D perhaps matches TRBD1 (6 bases). Germline V gives CDR1 SGHRS, CDR2 YFSETQ. This CDR3 is built from 16 residues. V dropped 4 bases and J dropped 3 bases, with 16 bases sitting between them. Here the CDR3 DNA reads TGCGCCAGCAGCACCGAACAGGGAATGCCTAATGAAAAACTGTTTTTT. Translated, it gives CASSTEQGMPNEKLFF. Full variable domain (outside the CDR3, taken from reference TRBV5-1 and TRBJ1-4): KAGVTQTPRYLIKTRGQQVTLSCSPISGHRSVSWYQQTPGQGLQFLFEYFSETQRNKGNFPGRFSGRQFSNSRSEMNVSTLELGDSALYLCASSTEQGMPNEKLFFGSGTQLSVL.

The rearrangement uses TRBV9 and TRBJ2-1; 7 bases align to TRBD2. The germline V gene has CDR1 SGDLS and CDR2 YYNGEE. The length of the CDR3 is 13 residues. Trimming at V came to 2 bases and at J to 6 bases, leaving 2 bases not matched to a gene. CDR3 sequence: CASSVGGGNEQFF. The CDR3 coding sequence is TGTGCCAGCAGCGTTGGCGGGGGCAATGAGCAGTTCTTC.

The chain carries TRBV27 and TRBJ2-5; 11 positions match TRBD1. The germline gives CDR1 MNHEY, CDR2 SMNVEV (reference sequence). The V and J ends lost 5 bases and 4 bases, in that order; junction bases with no gene match: 12. The CDR3 has 17 amino acids. In DNA form, the CDR3 reads TGTGCCAGCAGTCCGAGGGACAGGGGGATCGAGACAGAGACCCAGTACTTC. It codes for CASSPRDRGIETETQYF.

This clone was seen just once. The chain joins TRBV5-1 to TRBJ1-1; D perhaps matches TRBD1 (5 bases). CDR1 and CDR2 (germline): SGHRS, YFSETQ. V lost 1 base to trimming and J lost 0 bases, with 10 bases between them. This CDR3 comprises 15 residues. This CDR3 is CASSLYRNLNTEAFF. CDR3 DNA sequence: TGCGCCAGCAGCTTGTACAGGAACCTGAACACTGAAGCTTTCTTT.

V gene TRBV3-1 (or the pseudogene TRBV3-2) combines with J gene TRBJ1-5; D possibly corresponds to TRBD1 (6 bases). CDR3 size: 14 residues. The ends were cut back, 4 bases at V and 5 bases at J, with 12 bases in the middle. Germline values: CDR1 LGHDT, CDR2 YNNKEL (reference sequence). The CDR3 here is CASSPTGKYQPQHF. The CDR3, as DNA: TGTGCCAGCAGCCCGACAGGCAAGTATCAGCCCCAGCATTTT.

Here the CDR3 DNA reads TGTGCCATCAGTGTGGGGGAAGGGACAGGTAGCAATCAGCCCCAGCATTTT. Translated: CAISVGEGTGSNQPQHF. This chain joins TRBV10-3 and TRBJ1-5; 8 nucleotides align to TRBD1. The CDR3 spans 17 residues. CDR1 is ENHRY, CDR2 SYGVKD, per germline. Germline trimming cut 4 bases from V and 0 bases from J; bases unmatched to any gene: 8.

The rearrangement links TRBV7-9 to TRBJ2-7, with 8 bases aligning to TRBD2. CDR3 length: 17 amino acids. Germline V gene lookup returns CDR1 SEHNR and CDR2 FQNEAQ (reference sequence). Trimming at V came to 2 bases and at J to 3 bases, leaving 12 bases not matched to a gene. The CDR3 is CASSLFKAAAGDYEQYF. In DNA form, the CDR3 reads TGTGCCAGCAGCTTATTCAAGGCAGCAGCGGGGGACTACGAGCAGTACTTC.

This clone has only one observation. The rearrangement uses TRBV6-5 and TRBJ1-4; no firm D call. The ends were cut back, 7 bases at V and 4 bases at J, with 13 bases in the middle. The CDR3 runs to 14 residues. The V gene's germline CDR1 is MNHEY and CDR2 SVGAGI. Written as DNA, the CDR3 is TGTGCCAGCAAAGACTGGCAGAATAATGAAAAACTGTTTTTT. As protein: CASKDWQNNEKLFF.